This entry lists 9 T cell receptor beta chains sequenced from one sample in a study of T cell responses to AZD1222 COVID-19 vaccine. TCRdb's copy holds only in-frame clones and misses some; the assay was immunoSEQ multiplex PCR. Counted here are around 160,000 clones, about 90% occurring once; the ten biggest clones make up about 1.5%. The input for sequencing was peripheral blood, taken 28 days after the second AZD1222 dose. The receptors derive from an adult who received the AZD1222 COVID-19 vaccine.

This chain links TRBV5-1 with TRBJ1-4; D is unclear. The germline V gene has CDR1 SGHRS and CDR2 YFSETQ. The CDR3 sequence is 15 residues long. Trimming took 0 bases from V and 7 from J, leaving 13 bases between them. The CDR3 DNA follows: TGCGCCAGCAGCTTGGACTGGGCGGGAGGTGAAAAACTGTTTTTT. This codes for CASSLDWAGGEKLFF.

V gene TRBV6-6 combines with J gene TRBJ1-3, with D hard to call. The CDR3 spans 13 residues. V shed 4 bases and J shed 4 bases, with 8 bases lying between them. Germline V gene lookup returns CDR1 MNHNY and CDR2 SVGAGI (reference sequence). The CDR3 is CASSSDGGNTIYF. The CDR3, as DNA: TGTGCCAGCAGTTCGGACGGAGGAAACACCATATATTTT.

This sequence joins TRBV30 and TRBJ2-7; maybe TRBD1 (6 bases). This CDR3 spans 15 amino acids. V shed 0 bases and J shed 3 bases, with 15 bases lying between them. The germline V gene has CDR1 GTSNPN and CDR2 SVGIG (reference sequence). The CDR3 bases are TGTGCCTGGAGTGTACCAGGGGTTGCTCACTACGAGCAGTACTTC. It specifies CAWSVPGVAHYEQYF.

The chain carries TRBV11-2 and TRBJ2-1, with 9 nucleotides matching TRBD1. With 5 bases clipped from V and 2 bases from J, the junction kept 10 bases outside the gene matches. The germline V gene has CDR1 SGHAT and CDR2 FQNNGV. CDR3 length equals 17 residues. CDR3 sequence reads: CASSRGSGQGTYNEQFF. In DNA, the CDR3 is TGTGCCAGCAGCCGGGGCTCGGGACAGGGCACCTACAATGAGCAGTTCTTC.

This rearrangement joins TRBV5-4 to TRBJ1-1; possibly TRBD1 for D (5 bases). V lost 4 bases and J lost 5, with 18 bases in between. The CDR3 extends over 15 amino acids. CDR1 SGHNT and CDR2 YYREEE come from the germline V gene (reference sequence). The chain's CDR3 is CASSGGPLRSTEAFF. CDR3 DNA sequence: TGTGCCAGCAGCGGGGGACCTCTGAGGTCGACTGAAGCTTTCTTT.

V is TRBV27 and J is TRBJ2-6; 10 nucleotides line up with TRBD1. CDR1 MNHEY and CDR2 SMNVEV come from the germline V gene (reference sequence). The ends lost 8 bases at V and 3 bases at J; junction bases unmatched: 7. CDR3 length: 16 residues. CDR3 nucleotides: TGTGCCAGCCTAAGGACAGGGGGTATTGGGGCCAACGTCCTGACTTTC. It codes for CASLRTGGIGANVLTF.

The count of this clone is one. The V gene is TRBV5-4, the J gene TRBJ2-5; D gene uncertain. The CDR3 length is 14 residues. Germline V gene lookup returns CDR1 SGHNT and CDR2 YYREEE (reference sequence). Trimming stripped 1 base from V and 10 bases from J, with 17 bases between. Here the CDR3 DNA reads TGTGCCAGCAGCTTGTATCGCTCCTCGAGTGACCAGTACTTC. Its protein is CASSLYRSSSDQYF.

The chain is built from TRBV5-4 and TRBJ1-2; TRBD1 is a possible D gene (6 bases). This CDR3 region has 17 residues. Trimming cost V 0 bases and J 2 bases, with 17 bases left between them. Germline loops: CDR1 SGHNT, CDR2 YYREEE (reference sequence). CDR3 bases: TGTGCCAGCAGCTTGGACCAACCGGGGGCCCAAAACTATGGCTACACCTTC. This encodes CASSLDQPGAQNYGYTF.

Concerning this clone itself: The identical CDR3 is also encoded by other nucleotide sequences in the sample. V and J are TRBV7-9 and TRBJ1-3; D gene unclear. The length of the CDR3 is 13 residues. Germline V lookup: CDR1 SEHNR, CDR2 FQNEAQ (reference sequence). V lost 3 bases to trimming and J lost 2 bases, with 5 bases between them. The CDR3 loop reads CASSFLPGNTIYF. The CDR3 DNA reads TGTGCCAGCAGCTTCCTCCCTGGAAACACCATATATTTT.